The 10 T cell receptor beta chains in this list originate from one sample, sequenced in a study of blood T cell repertoires in COVID-19. The repertoire was sequenced with immunoSEQ multiplex PCR; TCRdb's copy has only in-frame clones and lacks some. Of about 250,000 clones in the sample, approximately 90% were seen once. Sequences were obtained from peripheral blood. These receptors were collected from a young man with active or convalescent COVID-19.

The chain employs TRBV14 and TRBJ2-2; 8 nucleotides match TRBD1. Germline values: CDR1 SGHDN, CDR2 FVKESK. The ends lost 7 bases at V and 3 bases at J; junction bases unmatched: 4. CDR3 length: 14 residues. The CDR3: CASTLTGDTGELFF. CDR3 bases: TGTGCCAGCACCCTGACAGGGGACACCGGGGAGCTGTTTTTT.

The chain has TRBV30 and TRBJ2-7; the D gene is possibly TRBD1 (6 bases). Germline lookup yields CDR1 GTSNPN and CDR2 SVGIG (reference sequence). Trimming pared 2 bases from V and 6 bases from J, leaving 11 bases between. The CDR3 contains 12 residues. The CDR3 DNA sequence: TGTGCCTGGAGTCCCAGCAGGGGCGAGCAGTACTTC. Residues: CAWSPSRGEQYF.

As concerns this clone: Other DNA sequences in this sample translate to the same CDR3. In DNA form, the CDR3 reads TGCGCCAGCAGCCAAGATTTGGCAGACTATGGCTACACCTTC. It codes for CASSQDLADYGYTF. The chain recombines TRBV4-3 with TRBJ1-2; D gene ambiguous. Between the trimmed V and J ends, which lost 0 bases and 3 bases, there was a span of 8 bases. This CDR3 contains 14 residues. Germline values: CDR1 LGHNA, CDR2 YSLEER.

This clone was observed a single time. The rearrangement links TRBV30 to TRBJ2-5; D possibly corresponds to TRBD1 (6 bases). Germline values: CDR1 GTSNPN, CDR2 SVGIG (reference sequence). This CDR3 contains 12 residues. The V end was cut by 5 bases, the J end by 2 bases, with 9 bases between. Written as DNA, the CDR3 is TGTGCCTGGGTAGGACAGCAAGAGACCCAGTACTTC. It translates to CAWVGQQETQYF. Combining the CDR3 with reference TRBV30 and TRBJ2-5 gives the whole variable domain SQTIHQWPATLVQPVGSPLSLECTVEGTSNPNLYWYRQAAGRGLQLLFYSVGIGQISSEVPQNLSASRPQDRQFILSSKKLLLSDSGFYLCAWVGQQETQYFGPGTRLLVL.

The chain couples TRBV28 to TRBJ1-2, with 10 bases aligning to TRBD1. CDR1 is MDHEN, CDR2 SYDVKM, per germline. V was clipped by 4 bases and J by 2 bases; unmatched bases: 7. This CDR3 comprises 16 residues. The CDR3 nucleotides are TGTGCCAGCAGTTCCCGGCGGGGACAGGGGAACTATGGCTACACCTTC. Its protein is CASSSRRGQGNYGYTF.

V gene TRBV6-5 combines with J gene TRBJ2-7; D gene ambiguous. In germline, CDR1 is MNHEY, CDR2 SVGAGI. This CDR3 spans 13 amino acids. Trimming left V 7 bases short and J 0 bases short, with 10 bases between. The CDR3 loop is CASTPDNSYEQYF. DNA of the CDR3: TGTGCCAGCACCCCTGACAACTCCTACGAGCAGTACTTC.

The V and J genes are TRBV19 and TRBJ2-2; 11 bases align to TRBD1. The CDR3 contains 16 residues. The V and J ends lost 6 bases and 3 bases, in that order; junction bases with no gene match: 6. Looked up from germline, CDR1 is LNHDA and CDR2 is SQIVND (reference sequence). CDR3 sequence (DNA): TGTGCCAGTAGCGCGGACAGGGGGCTGGACACCGGGGAGCTGTTTTTT. It encodes CASSADRGLDTGELFF.

V gene TRBV6-4 combines with J gene TRBJ2-1; 7 bases map to TRBD1. V shed 5 bases and J 5 bases; nucleotides not matched to a gene: 12. The germline CDR1 and CDR2 sequences are MRHNA and SNTAGT. The CDR3 loop spans 16 amino acids. The DNA of the CDR3 is TGTGCCAGCAGTTCCACTACTCCAGACAGGGACAATGAGCAGTTCTTC. Its translation: CASSSTTPDRDNEQFF.

This chain joins TRBV9 and TRBJ1-3; no reliable D call. This CDR3 contains 14 residues. CDR1 SGDLS and CDR2 YYNGEE come from the germline V gene. V shed 6 bases and J shed 0 bases, with 10 bases lying between them. The CDR3 sequence is CASKSSFSGNTIYF. Written as DNA, the CDR3 is TGTGCCAGCAAGTCGAGCTTCTCTGGAAACACCATATATTTT.

This chain joins TRBV6-5 and TRBJ1-1; D might be TRBD1 (6 bases). The CDR3 is 15 amino acids. The germline V gene encodes CDR1 MNHEY and CDR2 SVGAGI. Trimming removed 5 bases from V and 0 bases from J, with 13 bases in between. Here the CDR3 reads CASSKPGAVNTEAFF. The CDR3 bases are TGTGCCAGCAGTAAGCCAGGGGCCGTGAACACTGAAGCTTTCTTT.